This TCR beta chain emerged from a study of blood T cells in healthy people across ages. Samples had at least 6.5 million PBMCs isolated from them. Trimming took 4 bases from V and 1 from J; bases not matched to a gene: 12. The length of the CDR3 is 16 residues. Per germline, CDR1 DFQATT and CDR2 SNEGSKA (reference sequence). Alongside a J-beta primer mix, a sample-barcoded 5' primer served in a second PCR lasting roughly 6 to 12 cycles. TCRdb re-derived calls from the 5' RACE reads in MiXCR, one entry per CDR3 protein. The table has 550,000 to 650,000 distinct CDR3 sequences, 25% to 35% seen once; the top ten hold 15% to 17%.

The clonotype originates from a woman older than 75 in good health. Sequenced sample: blood. V and J are TRBV20-1 and TRBJ1-1, with 7 nucleotides matching TRBD1. The CDR3 loop is CSAKPADRWGNTEAFF. CDR3 DNA: TGCAGTGCTAAACCTGCGGACAGGTGGGGGAACACTGAAGCTTTCTTT.